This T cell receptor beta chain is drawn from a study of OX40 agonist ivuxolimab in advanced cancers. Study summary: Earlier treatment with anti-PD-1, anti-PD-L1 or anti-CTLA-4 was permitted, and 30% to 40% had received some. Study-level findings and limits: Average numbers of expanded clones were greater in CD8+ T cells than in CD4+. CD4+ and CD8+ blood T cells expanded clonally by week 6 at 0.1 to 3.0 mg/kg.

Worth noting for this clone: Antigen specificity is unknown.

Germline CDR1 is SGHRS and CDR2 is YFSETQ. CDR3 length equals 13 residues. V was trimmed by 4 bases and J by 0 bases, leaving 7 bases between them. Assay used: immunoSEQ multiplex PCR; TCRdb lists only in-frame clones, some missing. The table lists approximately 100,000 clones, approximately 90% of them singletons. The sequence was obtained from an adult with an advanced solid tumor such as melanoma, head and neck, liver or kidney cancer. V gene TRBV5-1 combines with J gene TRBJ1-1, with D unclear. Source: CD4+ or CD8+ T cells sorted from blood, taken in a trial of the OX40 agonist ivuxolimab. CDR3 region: CASSTQLNTEAFF. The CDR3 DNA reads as TGCGCCAGCAGCACTCAGCTGAACACTGAAGCTTTCTTT.